The next 32 T cell receptor beta chains were all read from a single sample in a study of blood T cell repertoires in COVID-19. TCRdb keeps only in-frame clones here, not all; method: immunoSEQ multiplex PCR. The table records approximately 230,000 clones, approximately 80% of them present only once. The sequencing sample was made of peripheral blood. These receptors came from a woman aged 80 or older with active or convalescent COVID-19.

This chain joins TRBV19 and TRBJ2-5; D not resolved. The CDR3 has 15 residues. Germline lookup yields CDR1 LNHDA and CDR2 SQIVND (reference sequence). The V and J ends lost 1 base and 1 base respectively, with 10 bases between them. The CDR3 spells CASSIGFTLQETQYF. The CDR3 DNA follows: TGTGCCAGTAGTATAGGGTTTACTCTCCAAGAGACCCAGTACTTC. The whole variable domain, filled in from reference TRBV19 and TRBJ2-5, reads DGGITQSPKYLFRKEGQNVTLSCEQNLNHDAMYWYRQDPGQGLRLIYYSQIVNDFQKGDIAEGYSVSREKKESFPLTVTSAQKNPTAFYLCASSIGFTLQETQYFGPGTRLLVL.

V is TRBV10-3 and J is TRBJ1-1; tentative D call: TRBD1 (6 bases). The CDR3 extends over 15 amino acids. Germline CDR1 ENHRY, CDR2 SYGVKD. Trimming removed 4 bases from V and 5 bases from J, with 17 bases in between. The CDR3 protein is CAISASTTGSTEAFF. The CDR3, as DNA: TGTGCCATCAGTGCCTCCACTACAGGGTCAACTGAAGCTTTCTTT.

The CDR3 region is CAISGQGTYNEQFF. The CDR3 region has the DNA TGTGCCATCAGTGGGCAGGGGACCTACAATGAGCAGTTCTTC. The genes are TRBV10-3 and TRBJ2-1; D perhaps matches TRBD1 (6 bases). This CDR3 spans 14 amino acids. The germline V and J ends were trimmed by 4 bases and 2 bases, with 9 bases remaining between them. Germline CDR1 ENHRY, CDR2 SYGVKD.

The rearrangement uses TRBV7-2 and TRBJ1-2, with D possibly being TRBD1 (6 bases). This CDR3 comprises 14 residues. The V end lost 4 bases, the J end lost 6 bases, and 15 bases lay between the germline ends. Germline V gene sequence: CDR1 SGHTA, CDR2 FQGNSA. The CDR3 loop is CASSSLQGANGYTF. CDR3 coding DNA: TGTGCCAGCAGCTCATTACAGGGAGCTAATGGCTACACCTTC.

The chain couples TRBV6-5 to TRBJ1-1; TRBD1 might be the D (6 bases). The CDR3 spans 11 residues. V was shortened by 8 bases and J by 3 bases, with 7 bases between the two germline ends. The germline V gene has CDR1 MNHEY and CDR2 SVGAGI. CDR3 protein: CASGQYTEAFF. CDR3 nucleotides: TGTGCCAGCGGACAGTACACTGAAGCTTTCTTT.

The chain is built from TRBV5-1 and TRBJ2-2, with 8 bases lining up with TRBD2. The germline V gene encodes CDR1 SGHRS and CDR2 YFSETQ. This CDR3 comprises 21 residues. Trimming cost V 1 base and J 0 bases; bases outside gene matches: 17. The CDR3 bases are TGCGCCAGCAGCTTGACCCCCTCAGCTAGCGGGCCATACTCGAACACCGGGGAGCTGTTTTTT. The encoded protein is CASSLTPSASGPYSNTGELFF.

The CDR3 reads CASTIGTGGRGELFF. CDR3 nucleotides: TGTGCCAGCACCATAGGGACAGGGGGCCGCGGGGAGCTGTTTTTT. V and J are TRBV11-3 and TRBJ2-2; 12 bases align to TRBD1. V was clipped by 7 bases and J by 7 bases; unmatched bases: 7. This CDR3 is 15 amino acids long. CDR1 and CDR2 from the germline V gene are SGHNT and YENEEA.

The chain joins TRBV10-3 to TRBJ2-3; 13 nucleotides agree with TRBD2. J gave up 4 bases and V 0 bases, and 1 base lay outside the gene matches. This CDR3 has 16 amino acids. The germline gives CDR1 ENHRY, CDR2 SYGVKD. The CDR3 spells CAISESGLAGSDTQYF. CDR3 nucleotide sequence: TGTGCCATCAGTGAGTCGGGACTAGCGGGGTCAGATACGCAGTATTTT.

This chain links TRBV28 with TRBJ1-1, with D perhaps TRBD1 (5 bases). Per germline, CDR1 MDHEN and CDR2 SYDVKM. Trimming pared 5 bases from V and 2 bases from J, leaving 18 bases between. The length of the CDR3 is 16 residues. CDR3 protein: CASSPMGGGTNTEAFF. CDR3 DNA sequence: TGTGCCAGCAGTCCTATGGGAGGCGGGACTAACACTGAAGCTTTCTTT.

The chain links TRBV11-3 to TRBJ2-1, with D possibly being TRBD1 (6 bases). The CDR3 spans 17 residues. Germline V CDR1 and CDR2: SGHNT, YENEEA. V was clipped by 5 bases and J by 7 bases, with 24 bases between them. CDR3 DNA sequence: TGTGCCAGCAGCCGAAGGCCAGGGGTGTCTCTAGGGAATGAGCAGTTCTTC. Translation gives CASSRRPGVSLGNEQFF. The full variable domain, completed using reference TRBV11-3 and TRBJ2-1, is EAGVVQSPRYKIIEKKQPVAFWCNPISGHNTLYWYLQNLGQGPELLIRYENEEAVDDSQLPKDRFSAERLKGVDSTLKIQPAELGDSAVYLCASSRRPGVSLGNEQFFGPGTRLTVL.

This clone was observed a single time. The sample has other DNA sequences that encode this CDR3 too. The CDR3 loop reads CASSFTGGRTEAFF. DNA of the CDR3: TGTGCCAGCAGTTTTACAGGGGGTCGGACTGAAGCTTTCTTT. The chain joins TRBV28 to TRBJ1-1, with TRBD1 matching over 8 bases. The germline V gene encodes CDR1 MDHEN and CDR2 SYDVKM. With 3 bases clipped from V and 5 bases from J, the junction kept 5 bases outside the gene matches. The CDR3 spans 14 residues.

This clone was counted a single time. The CDR3 bases are TGTGCCAGCAGCGCCAGACTAGCTGGCATTGCCGAGCAGTACTTC. Its protein product is CASSARLAGIAEQYF. The V gene is TRBV9, the J gene TRBJ2-7; TRBD2 aligns across 7 bases. The CDR3 contains 15 residues. Germline assignment: CDR1 SGDLS and CDR2 YYNGEE. Germline trimming cut 3 bases from V and 6 bases from J; bases unmatched to any gene: 12.

Only one count was recorded for this clone. This sample also contains other DNA sequences that code for the same CDR3. V and J are TRBV9 and TRBJ1-4, with 7 positions matching TRBD1. V lost 0 bases and J lost 1; bases outside the gene matches: 3. Germline CDR1 reads SGDLS; CDR2 reads YYNGEE. This CDR3 has 16 amino acids. The CDR3, as DNA: TGTGCCAGCAGCGTAGGAGGGGGCGGAACTAATGAAAAACTGTTTTTT. Translating gives CASSVGGGGTNEKLFF.

The V call is TRBV15, the J call TRBJ2-5; D remains ambiguous. The germline V and J ends were trimmed by 10 bases and 5 bases, with 11 bases remaining between them. Germline values: CDR1 LNHNV, CDR2 YYDKDF (reference sequence). The CDR3 is made up of 11 amino acids. The CDR3 spells CAILAVETQYF. CDR3 bases: TGTGCCATCCTCGCGGTGGAGACCCAGTACTTC. Together with reference TRBV15 and TRBJ2-5, the CDR3 gives the full variable domain: DAMVIQNPRYQVTQFGKPVTLSCSQTLNHNVMYWYQQKSSQAPKLLFHYYDKDFNNEADTPDNFQSRRPNTSFCFLDIRSPGLGDTAMYLCAILAVETQYFGPGTRLLVL.

The V and J genes are TRBV6-6 and TRBJ1-2; 8 bases are a match to TRBD1. After removal of 5 bases from V and 2 bases from J, the junction contained 10 bases not matched to a gene. Germline values: CDR1 MNHNY, CDR2 SVGAGI (reference sequence). There are 16 residues in the CDR3. CDR3 amino acids: CASSTSTGALNYGYTF. In DNA, the CDR3 is TGTGCCAGCAGTACCTCGACAGGGGCCCTGAACTATGGCTACACCTTC.

J is TRBJ1-5 and V is TRBV5-1; no clear D. CDR1 and CDR2 (germline): SGHRS, YFSETQ. Trimming cost V 0 bases and J 4 bases, with 8 bases left between them. The CDR3 has 14 amino acids. In nucleotides, the CDR3 is TGCGCCAGCAGCTTGGGGTCAGGTAATCAGCCCCAGCATTTT. It yields the protein CASSLGSGNQPQHF.

The chain recombines TRBV18 with TRBJ1-2; a possible D gene is TRBD1 (5 bases). Looked up from germline, CDR1 is KGHSH and CDR2 is LQKENI. CDR3 size: 16 residues. Trimming removed 2 bases from V and 2 bases from J, with 15 bases in between. The CDR3 DNA follows: TGTGCCAGCTCACCAAATCTTAGGGGTGACAACTATGGCTACACCTTC. Its protein is CASSPNLRGDNYGYTF.

The J gene is TRBJ1-2, the V gene TRBV2; 8 bases agree with TRBD1. Germline V gene lookup returns CDR1 SNHLY and CDR2 FYNNEI. The CDR3 loop spans 12 amino acids. J gave up 9 bases and V 6 bases, and 6 bases lay outside the gene matches. CDR3 coding DNA: TGTGCCAGCAGCGGGACAGGCCGGAGCTACACCTTC. It translates to CASSGTGRSYTF.

This rearrangement joins TRBV6-5 to TRBJ1-6; possible D gene TRBD1, 5 bases. The germline gives CDR1 MNHEY, CDR2 SVGAGI. Trimming pared 11 bases from V and 4 bases from J, leaving 12 bases between. The CDR3 consists of 13 residues. CDR3 in amino acids: CAVRVSYNSPLHF. Written as DNA, the CDR3 is TGTGCCGTCAGGGTATCTTATAATTCACCCCTCCACTTT.

The chain recombines TRBV9 with TRBJ2-2; a weak D match, TRBD1 (5 bases). Per germline, CDR1 SGDLS and CDR2 YYNGEE. The V gene lost 3 bases and the J gene lost 4 bases, with 13 bases spanning the gap. The CDR3 loop spans 15 amino acids. The CDR3 here is CASSANRFVTGELFF. CDR3 DNA sequence: TGTGCCAGCAGCGCTAACAGGTTTGTCACCGGGGAGCTGTTTTTT. The full variable domain, completed using reference TRBV9 and TRBJ2-2, is DSGVTQTPKHLITATGQRVTLRCSPRSGDLSVYWYQQSLDQGLQFLIQYYNGEERAKGNILERFSAQQFPDLHSELNLSSLELGDSALYFCASSANRFVTGELFFGEGSRLTVL.

The V gene is TRBV5-4, the J gene TRBJ1-1, with 8 bases identical to TRBD1. The junction had 8 bases not matched to a gene; V was cut back by 3 bases and J by 4 bases. CDR3 length: 15 residues. CDR1 is SGHNT and CDR2 is YYREEE in the germline V gene (reference sequence). The chain's CDR3 is CASSSGQGMGTEAFF. CDR3 DNA: TGTGCCAGCAGCTCAGGACAGGGTATGGGCACTGAAGCTTTCTTT.

J is TRBJ1-1 and V is TRBV5-5, with D uncertain. This CDR3 region has 13 residues. The germline V gene encodes CDR1 SGHKS and CDR2 YYEKEE (reference sequence). V was clipped by 5 bases and J by 3 bases, with 11 bases between them. In DNA form, the CDR3 reads TGTGCCAGCAGGGGCGGGCAGTACACTGAAGCTTTCTTT. Protein sequence: CASRGGQYTEAFF.

In this sample, this clone turned up once. The V call is TRBV10-3, the J call TRBJ2-7, with D possibly being TRBD1 (6 bases). Germline lookup yields CDR1 ENHRY and CDR2 SYGVKD. The V end was cut by 7 bases, the J end by 4 bases, with 17 bases between. The CDR3 has 14 amino acids. The CDR3: CAIKRDNRPYEQYF. In DNA, the CDR3 is TGTGCCATCAAGAGGGACAACCGACCTTACGAGCAGTACTTC.

The V call is TRBV10-3, the J call TRBJ2-5, with D unclear. The CDR3 is 14 residues long. Germline V lookup: CDR1 ENHRY, CDR2 SYGVKD. V was pared by 4 bases and J by 5 bases, with 14 bases between. The CDR3 nucleotides read TGTGCCATCAGTGCGGCTTCCGGGTTTGAGACCCAGTACTTC. Translating gives CAISAASGFETQYF.

This chain joins TRBV25-1 and TRBJ1-1; a possible D gene is TRBD1 (6 bases). This CDR3 region has 14 residues. Germline lookup yields CDR1 MGHDK and CDR2 SYGVNS. The ends were cut back, 5 bases at V and 4 bases at J, with 14 bases in the middle. For the CDR3, the DNA is TGTGCCAGCAGTCTCTCGGGGGGCATCACTGAAGCTTTCTTT. Protein: CASSLSGGITEAFF.

This chain joins TRBV3-1 (or the pseudogene TRBV3-2) and TRBJ1-1; D unresolved. V dropped 2 bases and J dropped 5 bases, with 6 bases sitting between them. The CDR3 has 12 residues. Germline-derived CDR1 and CDR2 are LGHDT and YNNKEL (reference sequence). The CDR3 spells CASSQTGTEAFF. The CDR3 nucleotides read TGTGCCAGCAGCCAAACGGGGACTGAAGCTTTCTTT.

The rearrangement joins TRBV5-1 to TRBJ2-3, with D tentatively TRBD2 (6 bases). Germline values: CDR1 SGHRS, CDR2 YFSETQ. V dropped 0 bases and J dropped 1 base, with 18 bases sitting between them. The length of the CDR3 is 18 residues. The CDR3 coding sequence is TGCGCCAGCAGCTTGGCCCCCGGGTCTACGGGAGGCACAGATACGCAGTATTTT. Its protein is CASSLAPGSTGGTDTQYF. Full variable domain (outside the CDR3, taken from reference TRBV5-1 and TRBJ2-3): KAGVTQTPRYLIKTRGQQVTLSCSPISGHRSVSWYQQTPGQGLQFLFEYFSETQRNKGNFPGRFSGRQFSNSRSEMNVSTLELGDSALYLCASSLAPGSTGGTDTQYFGPGTRLTVL.

V gene TRBV3-1 (or the pseudogene TRBV3-2) combines with J gene TRBJ2-7; 11 nucleotides line up with TRBD1. Germline assignment: CDR1 LGHDT and CDR2 YNNKEL (reference sequence). This CDR3 spans 16 amino acids. V was pared by 4 bases and J by 3 bases, with 8 bases of the junction left unmatched. DNA for the CDR3: TGTGCCAGCAGCCCCGGCCGGACAGGGGGCTACTACGAGCAGTACTTC. Residues: CASSPGRTGGYYEQYF.

The chain recombines TRBV2 with TRBJ2-7; a weak D match, TRBD2 (6 bases). Germline V gives CDR1 SNHLY, CDR2 FYNNEI. The CDR3 covers 14 residues. The germline V and J ends were trimmed by 5 bases and 6 bases, with 17 bases remaining between them. DNA of the CDR3: TGTGCCAGCAGTACTACCTCGGGGGTGCGCGAGCAGTACTTC. Protein product: CASSTTSGVREQYF.

The chain links TRBV5-1 to TRBJ2-7; 10 nucleotides match TRBD1. CDR1 and CDR2 (germline): SGHRS, YFSETQ. The CDR3 spans 14 residues. After removal of 4 bases from V and 7 bases from J, the junction contained 8 bases not matched to a gene. This CDR3 is CASSTRTGGIEQYF. The CDR3 region has the DNA TGCGCCAGCAGCACAAGGACAGGGGGTATTGAGCAGTACTTC.

CDR3 sequence: CASSSSIDRVAFF. CDR3 nucleotides: TGCGCCAGCAGCTCTAGTATCGACAGGGTTGCTTTCTTT. J is TRBJ1-1 and V is TRBV5-1; 7 bases line up with TRBD1. CDR1 is SGHRS, CDR2 YFSETQ, per germline. The CDR3 spans 13 residues. J was trimmed by 11 bases and V by 3 bases; bases with no gene match: 10. Looking up the rest from reference TRBV5-1 and TRBJ1-1 gives the full variable domain: KAGVTQTPRYLIKTRGQQVTLSCSPISGHRSVSWYQQTPGQGLQFLFEYFSETQRNKGNFPGRFSGRQFSNSRSEMNVSTLELGDSALYLCASSSSIDRVAFFGQGTRLTVV.

The DNA for the CDR3 is TGTGCCAGCAGCTCTACCCCGGGTTGGTCAGAGACCCAGTACTTC. Residues: CASSSTPGWSETQYF. The rearrangement joins TRBV3-1 (or the pseudogene TRBV3-2) to TRBJ2-5; the D is unclear. The germline gives CDR1 LGHDT, CDR2 YNNKEL (reference sequence). Trimming removed 5 bases from V and 4 bases from J, with 17 bases in between. The CDR3 contains 15 residues.